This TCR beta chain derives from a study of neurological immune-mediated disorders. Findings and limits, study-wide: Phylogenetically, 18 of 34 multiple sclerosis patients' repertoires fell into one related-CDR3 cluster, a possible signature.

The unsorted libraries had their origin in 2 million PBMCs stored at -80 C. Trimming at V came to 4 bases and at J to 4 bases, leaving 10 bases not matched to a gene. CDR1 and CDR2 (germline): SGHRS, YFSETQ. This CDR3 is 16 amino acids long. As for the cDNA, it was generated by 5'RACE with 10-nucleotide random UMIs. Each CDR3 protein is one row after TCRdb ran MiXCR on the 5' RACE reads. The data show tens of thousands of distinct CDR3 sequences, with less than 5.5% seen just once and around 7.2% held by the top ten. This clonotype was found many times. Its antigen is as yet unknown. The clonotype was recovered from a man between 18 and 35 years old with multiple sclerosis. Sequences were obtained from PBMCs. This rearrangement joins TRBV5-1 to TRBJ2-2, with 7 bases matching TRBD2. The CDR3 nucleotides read TGCGCCAGCAGCGGAGTGACAGCGGGAAGCACCGGGGAGCTGTTTTTT. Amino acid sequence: CASSGVTAGSTGELFF.